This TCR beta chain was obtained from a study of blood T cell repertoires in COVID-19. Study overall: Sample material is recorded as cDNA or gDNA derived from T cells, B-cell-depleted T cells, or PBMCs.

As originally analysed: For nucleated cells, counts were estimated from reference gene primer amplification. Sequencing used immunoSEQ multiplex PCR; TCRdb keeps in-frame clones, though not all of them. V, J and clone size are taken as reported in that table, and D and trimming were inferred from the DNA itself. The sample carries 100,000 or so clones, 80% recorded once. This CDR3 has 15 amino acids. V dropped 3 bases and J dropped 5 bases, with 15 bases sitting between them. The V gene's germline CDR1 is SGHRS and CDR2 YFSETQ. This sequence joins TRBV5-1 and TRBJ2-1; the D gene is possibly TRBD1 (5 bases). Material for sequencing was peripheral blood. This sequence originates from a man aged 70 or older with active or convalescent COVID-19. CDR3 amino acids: CASSSRQPPNNEQFF. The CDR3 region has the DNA TGCGCCAGCAGCTCGCGACAGCCTCCCAACAATGAGCAGTTCTTC.